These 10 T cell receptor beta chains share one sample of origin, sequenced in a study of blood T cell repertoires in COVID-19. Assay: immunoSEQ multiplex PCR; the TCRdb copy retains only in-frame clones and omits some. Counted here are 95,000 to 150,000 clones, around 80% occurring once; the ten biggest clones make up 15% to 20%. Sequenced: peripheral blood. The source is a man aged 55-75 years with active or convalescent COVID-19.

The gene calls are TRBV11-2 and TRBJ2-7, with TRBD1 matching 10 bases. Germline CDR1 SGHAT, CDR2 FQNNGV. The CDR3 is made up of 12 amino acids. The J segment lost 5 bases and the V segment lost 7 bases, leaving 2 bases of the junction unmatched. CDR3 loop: CASKDRGDEQYF. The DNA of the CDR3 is TGTGCCAGCAAGGACAGGGGGGACGAGCAGTACTTC.

The CDR3 spells CATSEGDRGQETQYF. For the CDR3, the DNA is TGTGCCACCAGTGAAGGGGACAGGGGGCAAGAGACCCAGTACTTC. The genes are TRBV24-1 and TRBJ2-5; 11 positions match TRBD1. J was trimmed by 2 bases and V by 4 bases; bases with no gene match: 2. Germline-derived CDR1 and CDR2 are KGHDR and SFDVKD. There are 15 residues in the CDR3.

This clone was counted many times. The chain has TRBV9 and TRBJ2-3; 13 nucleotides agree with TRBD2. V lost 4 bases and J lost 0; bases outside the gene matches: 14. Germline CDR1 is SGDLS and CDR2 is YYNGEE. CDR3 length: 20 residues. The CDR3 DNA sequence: TGTGCCAGCAGCTCCCCGGGACTAGCGGGATTCACCTCTAGCACAGATACGCAGTATTTT. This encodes CASSSPGLAGFTSSTDTQYF.

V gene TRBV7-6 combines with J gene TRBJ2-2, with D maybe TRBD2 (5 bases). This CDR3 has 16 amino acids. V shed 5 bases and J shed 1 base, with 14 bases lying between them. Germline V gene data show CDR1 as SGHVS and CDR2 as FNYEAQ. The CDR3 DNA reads TGTGCCAGCAGCGAGACGGGAAGTAAGAACACCGGGGAGCTGTTTTTT. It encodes CASSETGSKNTGELFF.

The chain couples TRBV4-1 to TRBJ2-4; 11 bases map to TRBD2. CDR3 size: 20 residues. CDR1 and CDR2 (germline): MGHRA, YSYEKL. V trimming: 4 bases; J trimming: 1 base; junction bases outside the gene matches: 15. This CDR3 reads CASSLNGGLAVHMAKNIQYF. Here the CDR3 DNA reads TGCGCCAGCAGCCTAAATGGGGGACTAGCGGTCCACATGGCCAAAAACATTCAGTACTTC.

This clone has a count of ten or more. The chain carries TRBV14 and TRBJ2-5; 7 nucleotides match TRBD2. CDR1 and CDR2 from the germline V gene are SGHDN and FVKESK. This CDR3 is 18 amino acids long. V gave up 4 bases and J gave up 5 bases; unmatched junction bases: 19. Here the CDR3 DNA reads TGTGCCAGCAGCCCGGTCGGTATCCGGGGGAGGGCCGGGGAGACCCAGTACTTC. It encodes CASSPVGIRGRAGETQYF.

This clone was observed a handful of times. CDR3 sequence (DNA): TGTGCCAGCAGCCGACAGGATAATTCACCCCTCCACTTT. Its translation: CASSRQDNSPLHF. This sequence joins TRBV6-5 and TRBJ1-6; D possibly corresponds to TRBD1 (6 bases). The V gene lost 6 bases and the J gene lost 5 bases, with 8 bases spanning the gap. From germline, CDR1 is MNHEY and CDR2 SVGAGI. CDR3 size: 13 residues.

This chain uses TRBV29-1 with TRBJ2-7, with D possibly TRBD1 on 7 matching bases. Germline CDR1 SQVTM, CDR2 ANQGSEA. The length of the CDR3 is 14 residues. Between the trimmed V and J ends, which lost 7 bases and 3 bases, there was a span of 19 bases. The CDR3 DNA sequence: TGCAGCGCCACGCACCCAGGGGGGATCTACGAGCAGTACTTC. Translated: CSATHPGGIYEQYF.

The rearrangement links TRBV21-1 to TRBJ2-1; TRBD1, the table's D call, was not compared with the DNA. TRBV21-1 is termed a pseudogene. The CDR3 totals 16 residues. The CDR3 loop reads CASRMKVEGAGNEQFF. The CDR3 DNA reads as TGTGCCAGCAGGATGAAGGTGGAGGGGGCGGGCAATGAGCAGTTCTTC.

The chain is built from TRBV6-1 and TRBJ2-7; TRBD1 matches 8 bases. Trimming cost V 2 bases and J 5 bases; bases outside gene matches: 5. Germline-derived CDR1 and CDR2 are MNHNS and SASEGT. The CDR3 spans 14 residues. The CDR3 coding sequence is TGTGCCAGCAGTGAAATAACAGGGGGAGACGAGCAGTACTTC. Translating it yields CASSEITGGDEQYF.